This TCR beta chain emerged from a study of cytomegalovirus exposure and HLA in healthy donors. Across the study: From donors who were HLA-typed, an early data release held approximately 84 million unique TCRs.

Overall study results and limits: The study reported that TCR beta sequences accurately predicted HLA-A and HLA-B alleles in most subjects.

Note on this clone: Its antigen remains unknown.

CDR1 is SGHDT and CDR2 is YYEEEE in the germline V gene. The CDR3 has 18 amino acids. The V end lost 4 bases, the J end lost 2 bases, and 21 bases lay between the germline ends. Although they were nominally healthy when sampled, donors likely had unrecorded immune exposures. The PCR had 60 Vbeta and 13 Jbeta primers. Assay: immunoSEQ multiplex PCR; the TCRdb copy retains only in-frame clones and omits some. The profile shows about 110,000 clones, more than 65% of them singletons. This TCR derives from a male donor in good health and CMV-seronegative. The J gene is TRBJ2-2, the V gene TRBV5-6; D possibly corresponds to TRBD2 (7 bases). Source material: PBMCs. The chain's CDR3 is CASSTIQGGILNTGELFF. The CDR3 DNA reads TGTGCCAGCAGCACCATACAGGGAGGGATCCTTAACACCGGGGAGCTGTTTTTT.